This TCR beta chain was obtained from a study of T cell responses to AZD1222 COVID-19 vaccine. Study-wide points: Reportedly, nearly half of unique spike TCRs recognized epitopes outside B.1.351/B.1.1.7 mutations. Clonal diversity was possibly underestimated, and the donors were mostly white British, with more females.

Second doses at about 4 or about 12 weeks were pooled. This table comes from immunoSEQ multiplex PCR, and its TCRdb copy is limited to in-frame clones, with some not included. The sample has under 100,000 clones; approximately 89% are singletons. A note on this clone: The antigen is not known.

Sample: peripheral blood, taken 28 days after the second AZD1222 dose. The clonotype originates from an adult who received the AZD1222 COVID-19 vaccine.

The CDR3 protein is CASLTSDMIGGDTQYF. CDR3 sequence (DNA): TGCGCCAGCTTGACTAGCGATATGATAGGGGGAGATACGCAGTATTTT. J is TRBJ2-3 and V is TRBV10-2; 8 nucleotides line up with TRBD2. CDR3 length equals 16 residues. V trimming: 8 bases; J trimming: 5 bases; junction bases outside the gene matches: 15. The germline CDR1 and CDR2 sequences are WSHSY and SAAADI.